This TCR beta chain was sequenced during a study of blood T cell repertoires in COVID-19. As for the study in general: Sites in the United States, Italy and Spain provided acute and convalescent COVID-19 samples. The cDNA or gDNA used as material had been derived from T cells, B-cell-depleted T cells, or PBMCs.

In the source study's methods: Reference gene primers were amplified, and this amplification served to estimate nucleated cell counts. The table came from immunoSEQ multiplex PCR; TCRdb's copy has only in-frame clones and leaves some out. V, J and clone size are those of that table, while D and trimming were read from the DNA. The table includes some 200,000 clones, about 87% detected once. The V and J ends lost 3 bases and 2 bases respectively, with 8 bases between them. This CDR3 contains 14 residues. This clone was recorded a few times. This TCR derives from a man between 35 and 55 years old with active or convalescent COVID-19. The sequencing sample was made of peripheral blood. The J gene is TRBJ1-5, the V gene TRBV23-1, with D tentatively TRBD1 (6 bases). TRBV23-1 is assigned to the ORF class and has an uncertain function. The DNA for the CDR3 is TGCGCCAGCAGTCAGTACAGGGGCAATCAGCCCCAGCATTTT. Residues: CASSQYRGNQPQHF.